This TCR beta chain was profiled in a study of blood T cell repertoires in COVID-19. Repertoires were generated with immunoSEQ multiplex PCR, while TCRdb's copy carries only in-frame clones and drops some. The repertoire has 200,000 to 300,000 clones, 85% to 90% of them found once; the top ten carry 0.87%. After removal of 4 bases from V and 1 base from J, the junction contained 3 bases not matched to a gene. Germline loops: CDR1 SNHLY, CDR2 FYNNEI. There are 16 residues in the CDR3. The participants were between about 18 and 90 years old and came from some 23 US areas. In assigning cohorts, the study relied on participant-reported clinical history. Up to 2 weeks before entering the study, exposed participants had met a COVID-19 case.

V gene TRBV2 combines with J gene TRBJ2-3; TRBD2 matches at 12 bases. The receptor's source is a man aged 45-65 years who had been exposed to COVID-19. The sample was PBMCs or T cells enriched from blood (not recorded which). CDR3 amino acids: CASSGTSGVRTDTQYF. In nucleotides, the CDR3 is TGTGCCAGCAGTGGGACTAGCGGGGTCCGCACAGATACGCAGTATTTT.